This T cell receptor delta chain was recovered during a study of gamma-delta T cells after stem cell transplantation. TCRdb redid the clone calls on the RT-PCR reads with CATT. The sample has 2,000 to 2,500 delta-chain clones; roughly 33% are singletons. The sequence was collected from a human donor. It is not recorded whose cells these are; they may come from a transplant donor. The sample comprised gamma-delta T cells.

CDR3 loop: CASLPVNTDKLIF. As DNA, the CDR3 is TGTGCCTCCCTTCCTGTTAACACCGATAAACTCATCTTT. The rearrangement joins TRDV3 to TRDJ1; 7 nucleotides agree with TRDD2. This CDR3 is 13 amino acids long. Germline V lookup: CDR1 TVYSNPD, CDR2 GDNSRS (reference sequence). V shed 4 bases, J shed 0 bases, and the junction held 5 bases outside the gene matches.